This T cell receptor beta chain is from a study of T cell responses to AZD1222 COVID-19 vaccine. Study conclusions and caveats: Spike was spanned by vaccine-associated CD4 TCRs, which were dominant at 160-218 and 743-854. Reportedly, nearly half the spike-specific TCRs target unmutated variant regions. Donors were chiefly white British, with a greater number of females, and clonal diversity was perhaps underestimated.

This clone was seen a handful of times. Its antigen is unidentified. Clones were read by immunoSEQ multiplex PCR, and TCRdb kept only the in-frame ones, dropping some. The profile covers some 100,000 clones, with around 90% appearing a single time and roughly 5.3% taken by the ten largest. The CDR3 length is 16 residues. V trimming: 2 bases; J trimming: 2 bases; junction bases outside the gene matches: 7. The germline gives CDR1 SGDLS, CDR2 YYNGEE. This chain links TRBV9 with TRBJ2-1; TRBD1 matches 7 bases. Sequences were derived from peripheral blood, sampled on day 0 of AZD1222 vaccination. This receptor was taken from an adult in good health. DNA of the CDR3: TGTGCCAGCAGCGTCAGTGGGACAGATACCTACAATGAGCAGTTCTTC. Its protein is CASSVSGTDTYNEQFF.